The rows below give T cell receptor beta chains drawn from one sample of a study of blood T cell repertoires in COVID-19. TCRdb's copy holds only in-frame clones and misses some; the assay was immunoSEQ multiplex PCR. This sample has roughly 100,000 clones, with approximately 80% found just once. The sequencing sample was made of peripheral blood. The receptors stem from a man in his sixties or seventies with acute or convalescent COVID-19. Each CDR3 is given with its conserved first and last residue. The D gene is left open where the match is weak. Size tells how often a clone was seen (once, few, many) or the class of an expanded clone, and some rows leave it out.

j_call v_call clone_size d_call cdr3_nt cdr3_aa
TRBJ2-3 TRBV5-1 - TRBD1 TGCGCCAGCAGCGTGAAAGGACAGGGGGCGAAAGATACGCAGTATTTT CASSVKGQGAKDTQYF
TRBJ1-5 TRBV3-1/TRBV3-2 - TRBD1 TGTGCCAGCAGCGCATGGACAGGGGATCAGCCCCAGCATTTT CASSAWTGDQPQHF
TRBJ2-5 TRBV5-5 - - TGTGCCAGCAGCTTGGGACAGGGTGGAGGGGAGACCCAGTACTTC CASSLGQGGGETQYF
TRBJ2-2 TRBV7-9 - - TGTGCCAGCAGCCGTGGGGCAGTGAACACCGGGGAGCTGTTTTTT CASSRGAVNTGELFF
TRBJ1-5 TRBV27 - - TGTGCCAGCAGTATCACGGGGGAATTCTATAGCAATCAGCCCCAGCATTTT CASSITGEFYSNQPQHF
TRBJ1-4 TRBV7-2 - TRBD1 TGTGCCAGCAGCTTGGACAGGGCAACTAATGAAAAACTGTTTTTT CASSLDRATNEKLFF
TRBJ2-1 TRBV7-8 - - TGTGCCAGCAGCTCAAGCAGGATAGGGGTGGGAAATGAGCAGTTCTTC CASSSSRIGVGNEQFF
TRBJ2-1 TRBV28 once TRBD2 TGTGCCAGCAGTACCGGGACTAGCGGGAGGAATAGCTACAATGAGCAGTTCTTC CASSTGTSGRNSYNEQFF
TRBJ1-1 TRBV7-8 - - TGTGCCAGCGGAGAATTGAACACTGAAGCTTTCTTT CASGELNTEAFF
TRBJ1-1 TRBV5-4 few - TGTGCCAGCAGCCCCCAGGGTTTCACTGAAGCTTTCTTT CASSPQGFTEAFF
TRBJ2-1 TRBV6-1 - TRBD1 TGTGCCAGCAGTGAAATGTGGACAGGGGCGTTCTTC CASSEMWTGAFF
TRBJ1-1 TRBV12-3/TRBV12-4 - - TGTGCCAGCAGTTTGAGGCCAGAGACTGAAGCTTTCTTT CASSLRPETEAFF
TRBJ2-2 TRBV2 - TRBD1 TGTGCCAGCAGTCTCCGGGACAGAAACACCGGGGAGCTGTTTTTT CASSLRDRNTGELFF
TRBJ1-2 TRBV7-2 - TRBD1 TGTGCCAGCAGCGCCCGACAGGGGGCTTGGGATGGCTACACCTTC CASSARQGAWDGYTF
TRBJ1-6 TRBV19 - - TGTGCCAGTAGTGTAACAGGGCCAAGCTCCTATAATTCACCCCTCCACTTT CASSVTGPSSYNSPLHF
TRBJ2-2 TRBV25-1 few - TGTGCCAGCAGTGGGCATTCGGGCAGGGAAAACACCGGGGAGCTGTTTTTT CASSGHSGRENTGELFF
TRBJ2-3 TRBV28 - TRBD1 TGTGCCAGCAGTTCAACCGGGGGACAGGGGTCGTACCCCACAGATACGCAGTATTTT CASSSTGGQGSYPTDTQYF
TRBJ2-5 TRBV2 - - TGTGCCAGCAGTCCAGGGGGCGGGGGTCTTGAGACCCAGTACTTC CASSPGGGGLETQYF
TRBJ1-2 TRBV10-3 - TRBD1 TGTGCCATCAGTCCGGGACAGGGGCGAGTTGGCTATGGCTACACCTTC CAISPGQGRVGYGYTF
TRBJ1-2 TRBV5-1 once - TGCGCCAGCAGCTTCGGGAATTATAACTATGGCTACACCTTC CASSFGNYNYGYTF
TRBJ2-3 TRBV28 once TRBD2 TGTGCCAGCAGTTTAGTCCCCGGACTAGCGGGAGACCTCGGACATACGCAGTATTTT CASSLVPGLAGDLGHTQYF
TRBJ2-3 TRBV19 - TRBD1 TGTGCCAGTAGTATAGTTGGTAGGACAGGGGGTACAGATACGCAGTATTTT CASSIVGRTGGTDTQYF
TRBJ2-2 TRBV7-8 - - TGTGCCAGCAGCTTTAATCCGGGACTTACGAACACCGGGGAGCTGTTTTTT CASSFNPGLTNTGELFF
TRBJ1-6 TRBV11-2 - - TGTGCCAGCAGCTCAACGGGAGGGAGCGTCAATTCACCCCTCCACTTT CASSSTGGSVNSPLHF
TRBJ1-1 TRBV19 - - TGTGCCAGTAGTATTGTAAAAGGGAGGGACACTGAAGCTTTCTTT CASSIVKGRDTEAFF
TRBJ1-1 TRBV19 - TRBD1 TGTGCCAGTAGTACGAAGGGACAGCTCCTTTCGAACACTGAAGCTTTCTTT CASSTKGQLLSNTEAFF
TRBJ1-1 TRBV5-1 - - TGCGCCAGCAGCCCCTTCGGGGGGCTGAACACTGAAGCTTTCTTT CASSPFGGLNTEAFF
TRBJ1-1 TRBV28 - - TGTGCCAGCACCTCGAACACTGAAGCTTTCTTT CASTSNTEAFF
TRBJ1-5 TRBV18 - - TGTGCCAGCTCCCTACAGGGCGATAACAATCAGCCCCAGCATTTT CASSLQGDNNQPQHF
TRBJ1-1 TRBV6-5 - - TGTGCCACCCTTTCGGGGATTGGCACTGAAGCTTTCTTT CATLSGIGTEAFF
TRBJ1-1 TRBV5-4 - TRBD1 TGTGCCAGCAGGGTCCAGGGGGCTAACACTGAAGCTTTCTTT CASRVQGANTEAFF
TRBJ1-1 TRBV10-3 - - TGTGCCATCAAACAGGGATCGGGCACTGAAGCTTTCTTT CAIKQGSGTEAFF
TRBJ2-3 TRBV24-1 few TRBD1 TGTGCCACCAGTGATTCGGAGGACAGGGGGGATACAGATACGCAGTATTTT CATSDSEDRGDTDTQYF
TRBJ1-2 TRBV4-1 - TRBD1 TGCGCCAGCAGCCAAGACGGCGCCCGGGACAGAAATAACTATGGCTACACCTTC CASSQDGARDRNNYGYTF
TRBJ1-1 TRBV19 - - TGTGCCAGTAGTATTGTGCGGGACACTGAAGCTTTCTTT CASSIVRDTEAFF
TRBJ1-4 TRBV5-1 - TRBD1 TGCGCCAGCAGTGTACAGGGACAGGGTGAAAAACTGTTTTTT CASSVQGQGEKLFF
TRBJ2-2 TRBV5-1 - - TGCGCCAGCAGCTTGGCGGCCAGGGCGCCCGGGGAGCTGTTTTTT CASSLAARAPGELFF